The 19 T cell receptor beta chains reported below all come from one sample, sequenced in a study of T cells in Graves' hyperthyroidism and ophthalmopathy. TCR beta CDR3 regions were amplified from RNA transcripts. Using the HTBI primer set, a first-round RT-PCR was run on the TCR CDR3. Via MiXCR, TCRdb re-called the multiplex PCR reads, giving one row per CDR3 protein. The data show approximately 250,000 distinct CDR3 sequences, roughly 22% seen once. The sample consisted of blood. All receptors derive from a middle-aged woman with Graves' ophthalmopathy.

The table lists this clonotype with many counts. This chain uses TRBV27 with TRBJ2-6; D possibly corresponds to TRBD1 (6 bases). Germline values: CDR1 MNHEY, CDR2 SMNVEV (reference sequence). V dropped 5 bases and J dropped 4 bases, with 18 bases sitting between them. The CDR3 extends over 17 amino acids. The CDR3 bases are TGTGCCAGCAGTCGCTACTACAGGGAGTCCGGGGCCAACGTCCTGACTTTC. As protein: CASSRYYRESGANVLTF. The complete variable domain, with remaining parts taken from reference TRBV27 and TRBJ2-6, reads EAQVTQNPRYLITVTGKKLTVTCSQNMNHEYMSWYRQDPGLGLRQIYYSMNVEVTDKGDVPEGYKVSRKEKRNFPLILESPSPNQTSLYFCASSRYYRESGANVLTFGAGSRLTVL.

This clonotype was found once. The chain recombines TRBV6-1 with TRBJ1-2; 8 bases fit TRBD1. The CDR3 totals 13 residues. V lost 6 bases and J lost 9; bases outside the gene matches: 9. Germline V CDR1 and CDR2: MNHNS, SASEGT. The CDR3 coding sequence is TGTGCCAGCAGAGTTAGTGGGGACAGGAGCTACACCTTC. It translates to CASRVSGDRSYTF.

This clonotype was counted at least ten times. This chain connects TRBV5-1 to TRBJ1-1; 8 nucleotides align to TRBD1. The CDR3 loop spans 13 amino acids. With 6 bases clipped from V and 4 bases from J, the junction kept 5 bases outside the gene matches. In germline, CDR1 is SGHRS, CDR2 YFSETQ. Here the CDR3 reads CASNGQGLTEAFF. The CDR3 DNA reads as TGCGCCAGCAACGGACAGGGCCTCACTGAAGCTTTCTTT.

This clonotype has ten or more counts. The chain links TRBV6-2 or TRBV6-3 to TRBJ2-7; D perhaps matches TRBD2 (5 bases). The CDR3 is 19 amino acids. CDR1 is MNHEY, CDR2 SVGEGT, per germline. With 0 bases removed from V and 4 bases from J, the gap between germline ends came to 25 bases. The CDR3 protein is CASSYSTVRADLFGYEQYF. CDR3 in DNA: TGTGCCAGCAGTTACTCAACCGTGAGAGCGGACCTATTCGGGTACGAGCAGTACTTC.

This clonotype was picked up many times. This chain links TRBV27 with TRBJ1-2; D call uncertain. V lost 1 base, J lost 2 bases, and 14 bases lay in between. Germline CDR1 is MNHEY and CDR2 is SMNVEV (reference sequence). The CDR3 length is 16 residues. In nucleotides, the CDR3 is TGTGCCAGCAGTTTATTCCCCACCGGACTCAACTATGGCTACACCTTC. Residues: CASSLFPTGLNYGYTF.

This clonotype was seen a handful of times. The rearrangement joins TRBV12-3 or TRBV12-4 to TRBJ2-5; perhaps TRBD1 as D (6 bases). This CDR3 region has 14 residues. V was pared by 3 bases and J by 5 bases, with 13 bases between. CDR3: CASSFQDTGETQYF. The CDR3 DNA is TGTGCCAGCAGTTTTCAAGACACAGGGGAGACCCAGTACTTC.

This clonotype was seen a handful of times. The chain joins TRBV6-1 to TRBJ2-7; D might be TRBD1 (6 bases). V dropped 6 bases and J dropped 6 bases, with 18 bases sitting between them. The CDR3 spans 14 residues. Germline loops: CDR1 MNHNS, CDR2 SASEGT. As DNA, the CDR3 is TGTGCCAGCAGACGGACAGCCACCACGCCCGAGCAGTACTTC. Its translation: CASRRTATTPEQYF.

There are many counts of this clonotype. The chain carries TRBV9 and TRBJ1-1; D not certain. Germline V gene data show CDR1 as SGDLS and CDR2 as YYNGEE. The V gene lost 4 bases and the J gene lost 4 bases, with 11 bases spanning the gap. The length of the CDR3 is 13 residues. In nucleotides, the CDR3 is TGTGCCAGCAGCCCCTTTGCCGCCACTGAAGCTTTCTTT. This gives the protein CASSPFAATEAFF.

This clonotype was seen at least ten times. This chain connects TRBV20-1 to TRBJ2-4; 8 nucleotides agree with TRBD1. Trimming at V came to 5 bases and at J to 4 bases, leaving 4 bases not matched to a gene. The germline V gene encodes CDR1 DFQATT and CDR2 SNEGSKA (reference sequence). The CDR3 extends over 13 amino acids. The CDR3 region is CSALGQEKNIQYF. DNA of the CDR3: TGCAGTGCTCTGGGACAGGAAAAAAACATTCAGTACTTC.

This clonotype was recorded many times. This rearrangement joins TRBV5-1 to TRBJ2-7, with 12 bases identical to TRBD2. Germline V gene lookup returns CDR1 SGHRS and CDR2 YFSETQ. The length of the CDR3 is 15 residues. V lost 2 bases and J lost 7; bases outside the gene matches: 7. CDR3 DNA: TGCGCCAGCAGCTTAAGGACTAGCGGGATACGGGAGCAGTACTTC. Translated: CASSLRTSGIREQYF.

This clonotype has at least ten counts. The chain couples TRBV4-1 to TRBJ2-1; TRBD2 agrees at 7 bases. J gave up 5 bases and V 6 bases, and 7 bases lay outside the gene matches. The CDR3 covers 14 residues. Germline CDR1 and CDR2: MGHRA and YSYEKL. In DNA form, the CDR3 reads TGCGCCAGCAGTGGGGGAGGGCCAGACAATGAGCAGTTCTTC. It is translated as CASSGGGPDNEQFF.

Many counts were recorded for this clonotype. The chain couples TRBV12-3 or TRBV12-4 to TRBJ1-5, with TRBD1 identical over 12 bases. The CDR3 covers 16 residues. V dropped 5 bases and J dropped 2; count of bases not matched to a gene: 4. The chain's CDR3 is CASSPGTGGRNQPQHF. CDR3 DNA sequence: TGTGCCAGCAGTCCGGGGACAGGGGGCCGCAATCAGCCCCAGCATTTT.

The rearrangement joins TRBV6-2 or TRBV6-3 to TRBJ1-1; D remains ambiguous. The germline gives CDR1 MNHEY, CDR2 SVGEGT. V was trimmed by 8 bases and J by 0 bases, leaving 13 bases between them. This CDR3 has 14 residues. The CDR3 loop reads CASSRGYVNTEAFF. As DNA, the CDR3 is TGTGCCAGCTCCCGAGGGTACGTGAACACTGAAGCTTTCTTT.

In its sample, this clonotype was seen many times. V is TRBV19 and J is TRBJ1-5; D call uncertain. V lost 4 bases and J lost 3, with 10 bases in between. The CDR3 contains 14 residues. Germline V CDR1 and CDR2: LNHDA, SQIVND (reference sequence). The CDR3 here is CASSKMVPNQPQHF. In nucleotides, the CDR3 is TGTGCCAGTAGTAAGATGGTTCCCAATCAGCCCCAGCATTTT.

This clonotype has at least ten counts. This sequence joins TRBV20-1 and TRBJ1-5; 9 bases line up with TRBD1. J was trimmed by 4 bases and V by 2 bases; bases with no gene match: 6. The CDR3 covers 15 residues. Germline V gives CDR1 DFQATT, CDR2 SNEGSKA (reference sequence). The CDR3 coding sequence is TGCAGTGCTAGAACCGGGACAGGGACAAATCAGCCCCAGCATTTT. Translating it yields CSARTGTGTNQPQHF.

The genes are TRBV27 and TRBJ2-5; D might be TRBD2 (5 bases). Trimming took 5 bases from V and 0 from J, leaving 13 bases between them. The length of the CDR3 is 15 residues. The V gene's germline CDR1 is MNHEY and CDR2 SMNVEV (reference sequence). The CDR3 protein is CASSPGRRYQETQYF. CDR3 sequence (DNA): TGTGCCAGCAGTCCGGGCAGGAGGTACCAAGAGACCCAGTACTTC.

Many counts were recorded for this clonotype. This chain links TRBV6-1 with TRBJ1-5; 7 nucleotides align to TRBD1. The CDR3 is 15 residues long. Per germline, CDR1 MNHNS and CDR2 SASEGT. Trimming cost V 1 base and J 4 bases; bases outside gene matches: 4. The CDR3 sequence: CASSEVGGPNQPQHF. DNA for the CDR3: TGTGCCAGCAGTGAAGTAGGGGGCCCTAATCAGCCCCAGCATTTT.

CDR3 bases: TGTGCCAGCAGGCCTACAGGTACCGGGTCCTACGAGCAGTACTTC. It is translated as CASRPTGTGSYEQYF. The V gene is TRBV6-1, the J gene TRBJ2-7, with a tentative D call TRBD1 (5 bases). The CDR3 spans 15 residues. Deletions cut 6 bases from V and 1 base from J, with 16 bases between. Germline CDR1 is MNHNS and CDR2 is SASEGT.

This clonotype was recorded many times. The CDR3 coding sequence is TGTGCCAGCAGACCAGGGCAGGGGGGGTCACCCCTCCACTTT. Its translation is CASRPGQGGSPLHF. The chain has TRBV28 and TRBJ1-6; TRBD1 aligns across 7 bases. The CDR3 consists of 14 residues. Germline V lookup: CDR1 MDHEN, CDR2 SYDVKM. The J segment lost 10 bases and the V segment lost 6 bases, leaving 9 bases of the junction unmatched.